This passage covers 30 T cell receptor beta chains from one sample sequenced in a study of T cells in Graves' hyperthyroidism and ophthalmopathy. Amplification of TCR beta CDR3 regions was performed using RNA transcripts as template. HTBI primers drove first-round RT-PCR of the TCR CDR3. TCRdb analysed the multiplex PCR reads with MiXCR anew, one entry per CDR3 protein. The profile covers approximately 700,000 distinct CDR3 sequences, with approximately 42% appearing a single time and about 7% taken by the ten largest. The source material was peripheral blood or thyroid tissue (not recorded which). The receptors stem from an adult man with Graves' disease, either hyperthyroidism or ophthalmopathy (not recorded which).

This clonotype was detected a few times. The DNA for the CDR3 is TGTGCCAGTAGTCCCCAGGGGACTCCTAATTCACCCCTCCACTTT. It specifies CASSPQGTPNSPLHF. This chain links TRBV19 with TRBJ1-6, with a weak D call TRBD1 (6 bases). Germline CDR1 LNHDA, CDR2 SQIVND (reference sequence). The CDR3 runs 15 residues. The germline V and J ends were trimmed by 5 bases and 6 bases, with 14 bases remaining between them.

Ten or more counts support this clonotype. The V gene is TRBV15, the J gene TRBJ1-6; the match to TRBD1 covers 7 bases. Germline values: CDR1 LNHNV, CDR2 YYDKDF (reference sequence). The junction had 7 bases not matched to a gene; V was cut back by 5 bases and J by 9 bases. This CDR3 is 14 amino acids long. CDR3 region: CATSLTGAGSPLHF. The CDR3 DNA is TGTGCCACCAGCCTTACAGGGGCAGGTTCACCCCTCCACTTT.

This clonotype has ten or more counts. The chain is built from TRBV29-1 and TRBJ1-1, with D unclear. There are 12 residues in the CDR3. V gave up 4 bases and J gave up 2 bases, with 8 bases separating them. Germline lookup yields CDR1 SQVTM and CDR2 ANQGSEA. As DNA, the CDR3 is TGCAGCGTTGTGGCAAGTAACACTGAAGCTTTCTTT. Residues: CSVVASNTEAFF.

In its sample, this clonotype was seen many times. V is TRBV29-1 and J is TRBJ1-1; 8 bases agree with TRBD1. Germline V gene lookup returns CDR1 SQVTM and CDR2 ANQGSEA. The junction had 4 bases not matched to a gene; V was cut back by 4 bases and J by 0 bases. CDR3 length: 14 amino acids. The CDR3 region has the DNA TGCAGCGTTGCTCGACAGGGGCTGAACACTGAAGCTTTCTTT. Encoded protein: CSVARQGLNTEAFF.

This chain links TRBV12-3 or TRBV12-4 with TRBJ1-4, with 9 positions matching TRBD1. This CDR3 contains 15 residues. With 4 bases clipped from V and 10 bases from J, the junction kept 10 bases outside the gene matches. DNA of the CDR3: TGTGCCAGCAGTTCGACGACAGGGGGAAGTGGAAAACTGTTTTTT. Its protein is CASSSTTGGSGKLFF.

This chain joins TRBV5-1 and TRBJ2-7; 9 bases match TRBD2. The CDR3 is made up of 15 amino acids. V trimming: 2 bases; J trimming: 2 bases; junction bases outside the gene matches: 5. Looked up from germline, CDR1 is SGHRS and CDR2 is YFSETQ. CDR3 amino acids: CASSLPTSGAYEQYF. The CDR3 nucleotides are TGCGCCAGCAGCTTACCGACTAGCGGTGCCTACGAGCAGTACTTC.

The rearrangement uses TRBV20-1 and TRBJ2-2; TRBD2 agrees at 11 bases. Germline CDR1 DFQATT, CDR2 SNEGSKA (reference sequence). The CDR3 is 16 amino acids. V gave up 3 bases and J gave up 5 bases; unmatched junction bases: 8. Here the CDR3 reads CSASGELAGGTGELFF. The CDR3, as DNA: TGCAGTGCTAGTGGGGAGCTAGCGGGAGGTACCGGGGAGCTGTTTTTT.

The V call is TRBV7-2, the J call TRBJ2-5, with TRBD2 matching 10 bases. This CDR3 has 14 residues. In germline, CDR1 is SGHTA, CDR2 FQGNSA. V shed 10 bases, J shed 11 bases, and the junction held 16 bases outside the gene matches. DNA of the CDR3: TGTGCCACACAAGCGGGAGGGAGCACAGATACGCAGTACTTC. Its translation: CATQAGGSTDTQYF. The full variable domain, its missing parts supplied by reference TRBV7-2 and TRBJ2-5, is GAGVSQSPSNKVTEKGKDVELRCDPISGHTALYWYRQSLGQGLEFLIYFQGNSAPDKSGLPSDRFSAERTGGSVSTLTIQRTQQEDSAVYLCATQAGGSTDTQYFGPGTRLLVL.

This clonotype appeared a few times. This rearrangement joins TRBV29-1 to TRBJ1-2, with TRBD1 matching 10 bases. CDR1 is SQVTM and CDR2 is ANQGSEA in the germline V gene. This CDR3 region has 13 residues. V trimming: 5 bases; J trimming: 8 bases; junction bases outside the gene matches: 8. The CDR3 DNA is TGCAGCGTTCGACAGGGGGCGCGTTTAGGCTACACCTTC. It is translated as CSVRQGARLGYTF.

This chain connects TRBV20-1 to TRBJ2-7; TRBD1 matches 8 bases. The ends lost 6 bases at V and 5 bases at J; junction bases unmatched: 15. The CDR3 is 15 residues long. Germline V lookup: CDR1 DFQATT, CDR2 SNEGSKA (reference sequence). CDR3 bases: TGCAGTGCCGCCGCTAGGGACAGGAGGGACCACGAGCAGTACTTC. It translates to CSAAARDRRDHEQYF.

This chain links TRBV7-8 with TRBJ1-6; TRBD1 agrees at 7 bases. This CDR3 is 15 amino acids long. The V gene end was trimmed by 0 bases and the J gene end by 8 bases; junction bases not matched to a gene: 4. Per germline, CDR1 SGHVS and CDR2 FQNEAQ. In nucleotides, the CDR3 is TGTGCCAGCAGCTTAGCGGGTCAGGGGGATTCACCCCTCCACTTT. It specifies CASSLAGQGDSPLHF.

The chain joins TRBV7-9 to TRBJ2-5; 10 nucleotides align to TRBD2. V shed 7 bases and J 2 bases; nucleotides not matched to a gene: 4. There are 14 residues in the CDR3. In germline, CDR1 is SEHNR, CDR2 FQNEAQ (reference sequence). CDR3 sequence reads: CASTSSGGQETQYF. CDR3 nucleotides: TGTGCCAGCACCTCTAGCGGGGGACAAGAGACCCAGTACTTC. The whole variable domain, filled in from reference TRBV7-9 and TRBJ2-5, reads DTGVSQNPRHKITKRGQNVTFRCDPISEHNRLYWYRQTLGQGPEFLTYFQNEAQLEKSRLLSDRFSAERPKGSFSTLEIQRTEQGDSAMYLCASTSSGGQETQYFGPGTRLLVL.

This clonotype came up once. The V gene is TRBV19, the J gene TRBJ1-2; D is undetermined. Trimming removed 1 base from V and 8 bases from J, with 11 bases in between. From germline, CDR1 is LNHDA and CDR2 SQIVND (reference sequence). The CDR3 is made up of 13 amino acids. The CDR3 DNA reads TGTGCCAGTAGTATAGGGCAGCGTGACGGCTACACCTTC. Its translation is CASSIGQRDGYTF.

This clonotype was seen at least ten times. The rearrangement joins TRBV2 to TRBJ1-5; TRBD1 matches at 8 bases. The germline V gene has CDR1 SNHLY and CDR2 FYNNEI. The ends lost 7 bases at V and 2 bases at J; junction bases unmatched: 4. The CDR3 has 14 amino acids. CDR3 residues: CASTLDRGNQPQHF. As DNA, the CDR3 is TGTGCCAGCACCCTGGACAGGGGCAATCAGCCCCAGCATTTT.

For this clonotype: With a much larger clone just one base away, this may be a read error. The chain recombines TRBV29-1 with TRBJ1-2, with 7 bases matching TRBD1. Per the germline V gene, CDR1 is SQVTM and CDR2 is ANQGSEA. This CDR3 has 14 amino acids. After removal of 6 bases from V and 3 bases from J, the junction contained 10 bases not matched to a gene. This chain's CDR3 is CSVGRMTGHYGYTF. The CDR3 DNA is TGCAGCGTGGGGAGGATGACAGGGCACTATGGCTACACCTTC.

The CDR3 reads CSARDLRRGGQATEAFF. DNA for the CDR3: TGCAGTGCTAGAGATTTGAGAAGGGGGGGCCAGGCCACTGAAGCTTTCTTT. The V gene is TRBV20-1, the J gene TRBJ1-1; D is possibly TRBD1 (6 bases). V dropped 0 bases and J dropped 4 bases, with 21 bases sitting between them. In germline, CDR1 is DFQATT, CDR2 SNEGSKA (reference sequence). The CDR3 runs 17 residues.

The CDR3 loop reads CASSSYTATNEKLFF. CDR3 nucleotide sequence: TGTGCCAGCAGTTCCTACACAGCAACTAATGAAAAACTGTTTTTT. The chain employs TRBV6-2 or TRBV6-3 and TRBJ1-4, with D unclear. Deletions cut 4 bases from V and 0 bases from J, with 9 bases between. This CDR3 has 15 residues. The germline gives CDR1 MNHEY, CDR2 SVGEGT.

On this clonotype: This sequence may be a read error, since a much larger clone differs from it by one base. The CDR3 DNA sequence: TGTGCCATCAGCAGGACTACTGGAGACACCATATATTTT. It codes for CAISRTTGDTIYF. The rearrangement joins TRBV10-3 to TRBJ1-3; D is unresolved. The CDR3 is 13 residues long. Per germline, CDR1 ENHRY and CDR2 SYGVKD.

Details on this clonotype: A much larger clone is a single base away; this may be a read error. This likely comes from a read error, as the CDR3 has no conserved phenylalanine or tryptophan at its end. The rearrangement uses TRBV7-2 and TRBJ1-2; D unclear. V was cut by 1 base and J by 5 bases, with 5 bases left in between. The germline V gene encodes CDR1 SGHTA and CDR2 FQGNSA. The CDR3 extends over 12 amino acids. The CDR3 loop reads CASSLGIYGYTL. The CDR3 nucleotides are TGTGCCAGCAGCTTAGGCATTTATGGCTACACCCTC.

This chain uses TRBV7-8 with TRBJ2-2, with D maybe TRBD1 (6 bases). V dropped 5 bases and J dropped 8 bases, with 15 bases sitting between them. This CDR3 is 14 amino acids long. Germline V gene sequence: CDR1 SGHVS, CDR2 FQNEAQ. CDR3 amino acids: CASSQKGGTGELFF. The CDR3 DNA reads as TGTGCCAGCAGCCAAAAGGGTGGGACAGGGGAGCTGTTTTTT. Full variable domain (outside the CDR3, taken from reference TRBV7-8 and TRBJ2-2): GAGVSQSPRYKVAKRGQDVALRCDPISGHVSLFWYQQALGQGPEFLTYFQNEAQLDKSGLPSDRFFAERPEGSVSTLKIQRTQQEDSAVYLCASSQKGGTGELFFGEGSRLTVL.

This sequence joins TRBV7-8 and TRBJ1-1; possibly TRBD1 for D (6 bases). The V end lost 0 bases, the J end lost 5 bases, and 28 bases lay between the germline ends. Per the germline V gene, CDR1 is SGHVS and CDR2 is FQNEAQ. The CDR3 loop spans 20 amino acids. This CDR3 is CASSLAFFSMGGLFDTEAFF. CDR3 sequence (DNA): TGTGCCAGCAGCTTAGCGTTTTTTAGTATGGGGGGCCTGTTTGATACTGAAGCTTTCTTT.

The rearrangement joins TRBV5-2 to TRBJ1-4. TRBV5-2 counts as a pseudogene. This CDR3 has 12 residues. CDR3 nucleotide sequence: TGTGCCAGCAACCCGGACGGTGAAAAACTGTTTTTT. This codes for CASNPDGEKLFF.

This clonotype was recorded a few times. V and J are TRBV29-1 and TRBJ1-1; 8 bases align to TRBD1. V was pared by 1 base and J by 5 bases, with 9 bases of the junction left unmatched. Germline V gives CDR1 SQVTM, CDR2 ANQGSEA. The CDR3 sequence is 15 residues long. CDR3: CSVEALQGVITEAFF. The CDR3 region has the DNA TGCAGCGTTGAAGCTTTACAGGGGGTAATTACTGAAGCTTTCTTT.

There are many counts of this clonotype. V usage is TRBV5-1 and J usage is TRBJ2-7, with TRBD2 matching over 8 bases. Germline loops: CDR1 SGHRS, CDR2 YFSETQ. The V and J ends lost 0 bases and 7 bases, in that order; junction bases with no gene match: 6. The CDR3 runs to 14 residues. CDR3 region: CASSLEVSGAEQYF. The CDR3 nucleotides read TGCGCCAGCAGCTTGGAGGTTAGCGGGGCTGAGCAGTACTTC.

The gene calls are TRBV19 and TRBJ1-5, with TRBD1 matching 7 bases. Per the germline V gene, CDR1 is LNHDA and CDR2 is SQIVND (reference sequence). The length of the CDR3 is 14 residues. The trim removed 4 bases at V and 7 bases at J, leaving 7 bases unmatched. The CDR3 DNA reads as TGTGCCAGTAGTACGACAGGGATCAACCAGCCCCAGCATTTT. Its protein is CASSTTGINQPQHF. The whole variable domain, remainder taken from reference TRBV19 and TRBJ1-5, is DGGITQSPKYLFRKEGQNVTLSCEQNLNHDAMYWYRQDPGQGLRLIYYSQIVNDFQKGDIAEGYSVSREKKESFPLTVTSAQKNPTAFYLCASSTTGINQPQHFGDGTRLSIL.

On this clonotype itself: Germline and junction disagree at one end, which may indicate a read error. This chain joins TRBV7-9 and TRBJ1-1; D remains ambiguous. The germline gives CDR1 SEHNR, CDR2 FQNEAQ (reference sequence). CDR3 size: 14 residues. Written as DNA, the CDR3 is TGTGTCAGCAGCTTAGACGGGCTTCGGAGTGAAGCTTTCTTT. Amino acid sequence: CVSSLDGLRSEAFF. The entire variable domain, with the rest obtained from reference TRBV7-9 and TRBJ1-1, is as follows: DTGVSQNPRHKITKRGQNVTFRCDPISEHNRLYWYRQTLGQGPEFLTYFQNEAQLEKSRLLSDRFSAERPKGSFSTLEIQRTEQGDSAMYLCVSSLDGLRSEAFFGQGTRLTVV.

This clonotype occurred many times. V and J are TRBV7-2 and TRBJ1-4; D uncertain. The V end was cut by 1 base, the J end by 5 bases, with 11 bases between. Looked up from germline, CDR1 is SGHTA and CDR2 is FQGNSA. This CDR3 contains 15 residues. The CDR3 region has the DNA TGTGCCAGCAGCTTAGTGGTGGGGTTAAATGAAAAACTGTTTTTT. This sequence encodes CASSLVVGLNEKLFF.

This clonotype was seen a single time. The DNA for the CDR3 is TGTGCCAGCAGCTACGCGGAGAGCAATCAGCCCCAGCATTTT. Residues: CASSYAESNQPQHF. The genes are TRBV25-1 and TRBJ1-5; no firm D call. This CDR3 has 14 residues. Germline V lookup: CDR1 MGHDK, CDR2 SYGVNS. Trimming took 6 bases from V and 1 from J, leaving 10 bases between them.

Points on this clonotype: A much larger clone lies a single base off, so this may be a read error. The chain is built from TRBV29-1 and TRBJ2-7, with D hard to call. CDR3 size: 13 residues. Germline CDR1 reads SQVTM; CDR2 reads ANQGSEA. CDR3 nucleotides: TGCAGCGCTGAAGATGTTAGCCGGGACGAGCAGTACTTC. Its protein product is CSAEDVSRDEQYF.

V and J are TRBV9 and TRBJ2-5; 13 nucleotides agree with TRBD2. Germline CDR1 is SGDLS and CDR2 is YYNGEE. The CDR3 has 20 residues. J lost 2 bases, V lost 3 bases, and 16 bases had no gene match. CDR3 protein: CASSAPRGLAGVVVQETQYF. The CDR3 region has the DNA TGTGCCAGCAGCGCCCCCAGAGGACTAGCGGGAGTGGTCGTTCAAGAGACCCAGTACTTC.